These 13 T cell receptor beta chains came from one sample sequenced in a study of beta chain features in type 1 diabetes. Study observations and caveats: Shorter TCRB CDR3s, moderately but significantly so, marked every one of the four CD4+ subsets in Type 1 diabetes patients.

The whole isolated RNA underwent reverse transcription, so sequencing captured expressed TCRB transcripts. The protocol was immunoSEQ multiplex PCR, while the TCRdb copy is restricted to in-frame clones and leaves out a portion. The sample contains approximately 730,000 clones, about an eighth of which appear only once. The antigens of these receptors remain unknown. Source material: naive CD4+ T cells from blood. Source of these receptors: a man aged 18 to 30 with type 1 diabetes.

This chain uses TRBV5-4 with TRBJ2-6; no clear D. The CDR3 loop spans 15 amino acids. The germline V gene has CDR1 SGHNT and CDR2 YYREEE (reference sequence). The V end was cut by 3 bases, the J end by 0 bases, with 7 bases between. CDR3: CASSSRSSGANVLTF. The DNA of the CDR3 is TGTGCCAGCAGCTCCCGATCCTCTGGGGCCAACGTCCTGACTTTC.

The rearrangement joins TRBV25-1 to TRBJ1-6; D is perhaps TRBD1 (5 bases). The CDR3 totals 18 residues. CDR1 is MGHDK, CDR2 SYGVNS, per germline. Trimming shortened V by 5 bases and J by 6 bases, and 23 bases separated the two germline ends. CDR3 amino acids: CASSPGRDAQFSNSPLHF. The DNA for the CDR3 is TGTGCCAGCAGTCCAGGGAGGGACGCGCAATTCTCTAATTCACCCCTCCACTTT.

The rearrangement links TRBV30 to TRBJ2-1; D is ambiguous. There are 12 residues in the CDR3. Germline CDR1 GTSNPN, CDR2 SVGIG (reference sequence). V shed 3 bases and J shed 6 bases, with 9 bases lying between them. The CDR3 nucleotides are TGTGCCTGGAGCGAGGACGTCAATGAGCAGTTCTTC. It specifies CAWSEDVNEQFF.

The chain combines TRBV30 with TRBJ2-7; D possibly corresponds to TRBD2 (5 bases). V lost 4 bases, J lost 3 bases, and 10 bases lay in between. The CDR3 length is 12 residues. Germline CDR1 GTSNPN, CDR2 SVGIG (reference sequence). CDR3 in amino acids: CAWMRTGYEQYF. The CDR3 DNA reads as TGTGCCTGGATGCGGACTGGCTACGAGCAGTACTTC.

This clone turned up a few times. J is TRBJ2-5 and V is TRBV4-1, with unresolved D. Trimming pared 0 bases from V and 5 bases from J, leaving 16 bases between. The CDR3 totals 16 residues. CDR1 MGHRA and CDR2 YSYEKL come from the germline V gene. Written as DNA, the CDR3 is TGCGCCAGCAGCCAAGAAGAGGCGTGGGGTGGGGAGACCCAGTACTTC. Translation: CASSQEEAWGGETQYF.

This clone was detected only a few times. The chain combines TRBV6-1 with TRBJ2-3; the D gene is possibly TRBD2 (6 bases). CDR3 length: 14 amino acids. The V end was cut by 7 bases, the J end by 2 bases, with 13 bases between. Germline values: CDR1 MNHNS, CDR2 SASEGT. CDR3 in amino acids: CASIISGSTDTQYF. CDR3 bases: TGTGCCAGCATTATTAGCGGATCCACAGATACGCAGTATTTT.

The CDR3 sequence: CASSPDGLAGGPSVFF. The CDR3 nucleotides are TGTGCCAGCTCACCGGACGGACTAGCGGGGGGGCCATCGGTGTTCTTC. The chain employs TRBV18 and TRBJ2-1, with TRBD2 matching over 15 bases. V dropped 3 bases and J dropped 15; count of bases not matched to a gene: 12. Looked up from germline, CDR1 is KGHSH and CDR2 is LQKENI. The CDR3 runs 16 residues.

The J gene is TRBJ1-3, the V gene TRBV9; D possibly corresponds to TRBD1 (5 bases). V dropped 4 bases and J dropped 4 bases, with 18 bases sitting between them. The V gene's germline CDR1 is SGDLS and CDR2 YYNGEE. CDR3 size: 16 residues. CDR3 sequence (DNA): TGTGCCAGCAGCCTAACCGACAGTACCTTAGGAAACACCATATATTTT. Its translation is CASSLTDSTLGNTIYF. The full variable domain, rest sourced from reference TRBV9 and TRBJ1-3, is DSGVTQTPKHLITATGQRVTLRCSPRSGDLSVYWYQQSLDQGLQFLIQYYNGEERAKGNILERFSAQQFPDLHSELNLSSLELGDSALYFCASSLTDSTLGNTIYFGEGSWLTVV.

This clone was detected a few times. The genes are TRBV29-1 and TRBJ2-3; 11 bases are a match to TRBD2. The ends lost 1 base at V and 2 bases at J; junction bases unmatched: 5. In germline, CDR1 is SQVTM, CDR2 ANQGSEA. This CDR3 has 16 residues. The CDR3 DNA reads TGCAGCGTTGAAGTTCAGGGACTAGCGGACACAGATACGCAGTATTTT. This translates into CSVEVQGLADTDTQYF.

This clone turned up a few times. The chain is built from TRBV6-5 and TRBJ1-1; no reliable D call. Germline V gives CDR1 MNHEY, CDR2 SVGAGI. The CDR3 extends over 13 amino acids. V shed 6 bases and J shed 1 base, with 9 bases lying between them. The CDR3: CASRSYGNTEAFF. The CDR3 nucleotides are TGTGCCAGCAGAAGTTACGGGAACACTGAAGCTTTCTTT.

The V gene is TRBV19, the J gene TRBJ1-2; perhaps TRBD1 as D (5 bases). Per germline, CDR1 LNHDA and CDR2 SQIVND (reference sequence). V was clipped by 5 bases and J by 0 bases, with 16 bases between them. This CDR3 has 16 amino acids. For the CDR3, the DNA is TGTGCCAGTAGTCCAACGGGACTTTCAGCTAACTATGGCTACACCTTC. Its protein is CASSPTGLSANYGYTF.

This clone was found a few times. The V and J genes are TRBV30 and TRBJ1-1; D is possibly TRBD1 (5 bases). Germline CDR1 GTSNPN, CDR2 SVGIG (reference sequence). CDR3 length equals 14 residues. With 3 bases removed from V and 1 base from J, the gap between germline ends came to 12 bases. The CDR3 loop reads CAWSRVLRNTEAFF. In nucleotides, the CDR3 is TGTGCCTGGAGCAGGGTCCTCCGGAACACTGAAGCTTTCTTT.

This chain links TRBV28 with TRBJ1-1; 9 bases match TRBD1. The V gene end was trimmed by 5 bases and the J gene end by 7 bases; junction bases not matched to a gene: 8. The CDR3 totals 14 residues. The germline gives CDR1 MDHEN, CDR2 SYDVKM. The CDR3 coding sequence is TGTGCCAGCAGTCTACAGGGGGCTTCTGATGAAGCTTTCTTT. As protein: CASSLQGASDEAFF. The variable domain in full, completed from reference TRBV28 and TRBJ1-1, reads DVKVTQSSRYLVKRTGEKVFLECVQDMDHENMFWYRQDPGLGLRLIYFSYDVKMKEKGDIPEGYSVSREKKERFSLILESASTNQTSMYLCASSLQGASDEAFFGQGTRLTVV.